Listed below are T cell receptor beta chains from one sample, sequenced in a study of shared T cell receptors in the human thymus. Only in-frame clones appear in the TCRdb table, and some are missing; sequencing was by immunoSEQ multiplex PCR. The sample lists about 380,000 clones; approximately 95% were seen once. The specimen was thymocytes. These receptor sequences come from a human donor. CDR3s include the opening cysteine and the closing phenylalanine or tryptophan. A D gene is named only where the DNA matches it firmly. Part of the rows lack a size; the others show once, few, many or a class for expanded clones.

D gene: NA
J gene: TRBJ1-2
V gene: TRBV29-1
clone size: once
CDR3 DNA: TGCAGCGTTGCCCTCGGGGGTGGCTACACCTTC
CDR3 protein: CSVALGGGYTF

D gene: NA
J gene: TRBJ2-1
V gene: TRBV7-3
clone size: NA
CDR3 DNA: TGTGCCAGCAGCTCCTCCGAGGGGGTCTACAATGAGCAGTTCTTC
CDR3 protein: CASSSSEGVYNEQFF

D gene: TRBD1
J gene: TRBJ2-7
V gene: TRBV7-2
clone size: NA
CDR3 DNA: TGTGCCAGCAGCCGCCTTGCCAGGGGGACCTACGAGCAGTACTTC
CDR3 protein: CASSRLARGTYEQYF

D gene: TRBD2
J gene: TRBJ2-2
V gene: TRBV10-1
clone size: NA
CDR3 DNA: TGCGCCAGCAGTGAGGGACCGGGACTAGCGGGAGCGCCGGCGAACACCGGGGAGCTGTTTTTT
CDR3 protein: CASSEGPGLAGAPANTGELFF

D gene: TRBD2
J gene: TRBJ2-7
V gene: TRBV5-1
clone size: NA
CDR3 DNA: TGCGCCAGCAGCTTCGGTAGCGGGAGGGCCCGCCACGAGCAGTACTTC
CDR3 protein: CASSFGSGRARHEQYF

D gene: TRBD1
J gene: TRBJ1-1
V gene: TRBV7-2
clone size: NA
CDR3 DNA: TGTGCCAGCAGCGCCAGACAGGGGGCTACCAGTTCGAACACTGAAGCTTTCTTT
CDR3 protein: CASSARQGATSSNTEAFF

D gene: NA
J gene: TRBJ1-2
V gene: TRBV5-6
clone size: NA
CDR3 DNA: TGTGCCAGCAGCTTCAATCACAGGCCCAGCCCTAACTATGGCTACACCTTC
CDR3 protein: CASSFNHRPSPNYGYTF

D gene: NA
J gene: TRBJ2-3
V gene: TRBV25-1
clone size: NA
CDR3 DNA: TGTGCCAGCAGTGATCGCCGAAGGACCACAGATACGCAGTATTTT
CDR3 protein: CASSDRRRTTDTQYF

D gene: NA
J gene: TRBJ2-6
V gene: TRBV2
clone size: once
CDR3 DNA: TGTGCCAGCAAGGGCCTGACTCACCTCTCTGGGGCCAACGTCCTGACTTTC
CDR3 protein: CASKGLTHLSGANVLTF

D gene: NA
J gene: TRBJ2-2
V gene: TRBV5-1
clone size: NA
CDR3 DNA: TGCGCCAGCAGCTTGTCCGGGGAGCTGTTTTTT
CDR3 protein: CASSLSGELFF

D gene: TRBD1
J gene: TRBJ1-1
V gene: TRBV29-1
clone size: NA
CDR3 DNA: TGCAGCGTTCCACCACGACAGGGGATATGGACTGAAGCTTTCTTT
CDR3 protein: CSVPPRQGIWTEAFF

D gene: NA
J gene: TRBJ2-7
V gene: TRBV5-1
clone size: NA
CDR3 DNA: TGCGCCAGCAGCTTGGACGGGAAAAGCTCCTACGAGCAGTACTTC
CDR3 protein: CASSLDGKSSYEQYF

D gene: NA
J gene: TRBJ2-7
V gene: TRBV27
clone size: NA
CDR3 DNA: TGTGCCAGCAGTCCCCCGGGTAGCGAGCAGTACTTC
CDR3 protein: CASSPPGSEQYF

D gene: NA
J gene: TRBJ2-1
V gene: TRBV28
clone size: NA
CDR3 DNA: TGTGCCAGCAGTCGAGACCCGATTGAGGGACAGTTCTTC
CDR3 protein: CASSRDPIEGQFF

D gene: NA
J gene: TRBJ1-1
V gene: TRBV7-9
clone size: NA
CDR3 DNA: TGTGCCAGCAGCTTAGGGGGAGCAGGGTCGGACACTGAAGCTTTCTTT
CDR3 protein: CASSLGGAGSDTEAFF

D gene: NA
J gene: TRBJ1-2
V gene: TRBV9
clone size: NA
CDR3 DNA: TGTGCCAGCAGCGTAGATCAGATTAACTATGGCTACACCTTC
CDR3 protein: CASSVDQINYGYTF

D gene: NA
J gene: TRBJ1-2
V gene: TRBV27
clone size: NA
CDR3 DNA: TGTGCCAGCAGTTTCAGACCGGCCACCCGCTATGGCTACACCTTC
CDR3 protein: CASSFRPATRYGYTF

D gene: TRBD1
J gene: TRBJ2-7
V gene: TRBV9
clone size: NA
CDR3 DNA: TGTGCCAGCAGCGCCTCGGGACAGGACTCCTACGAGCAGTACTTC
CDR3 protein: CASSASGQDSYEQYF

D gene: NA
J gene: TRBJ1-5
V gene: TRBV28
clone size: NA
CDR3 DNA: TGTGCCAGCACGTCGGGGGCAGGGCAAAATAGCAATCAGCCCCAGCATTTT
CDR3 protein: CASTSGAGQNSNQPQHF

D gene: NA
J gene: TRBJ1-1
V gene: TRBV28
clone size: NA
CDR3 DNA: TGTGCCAGCAGTTTCGGACCCTGGGTAAGGGACGACACTGAAGCTTTCTTT
CDR3 protein: CASSFGPWVRDDTEAFF

D gene: NA
J gene: TRBJ2-5
V gene: TRBV28
clone size: once
CDR3 DNA: TGTGCCAGCAGTTCCCCGATTAAGACCCAGTACTTC
CDR3 protein: CASSSPIKTQYF

D gene: NA
J gene: TRBJ2-7
V gene: TRBV28
clone size: once
CDR3 DNA: TGTGCCAGCAATAACCTAGGCTACGAGCAGTACTTC
CDR3 protein: CASNNLGYEQYF

D gene: TRBD1
J gene: TRBJ1-2
V gene: TRBV27
clone size: few
CDR3 DNA: TGTGCCAGCAGTAACCGGGACAGAAACTATGGCTACACCTTC
CDR3 protein: CASSNRDRNYGYTF

D gene: NA
J gene: TRBJ2-1
V gene: TRBV11-3
clone size: NA
CDR3 DNA: TGTGCCAGCAGCCGCGCCCCGCCTTACAATGAGCAGTTCTTC
CDR3 protein: CASSRAPPYNEQFF

D gene: NA
J gene: TRBJ2-2
V gene: TRBV29-1
clone size: NA
CDR3 DNA: TGCAGCCCCCGAAGGGGCCGGGCCGGGGAGCTGTTTTTT
CDR3 protein: CSPRRGRAGELFF

D gene: TRBD2
J gene: TRBJ2-2
V gene: TRBV2
clone size: NA
CDR3 DNA: TGTGCCAGCGAAACCCCCACCGGGACTAGTTGGACCGGGGAGCTGTTTTTT
CDR3 protein: CASETPTGTSWTGELFF

D gene: TRBD1
J gene: TRBJ1-1
V gene: TRBV7-9
clone size: NA
CDR3 DNA: TGTGCCAGCAGCTCGCACCCCGGGACAGGGATGGGGGAGAACACTGAAGCTTTCTTT
CDR3 protein: CASSSHPGTGMGENTEAFF

D gene: TRBD1
J gene: TRBJ1-4
V gene: TRBV5-1
clone size: NA
CDR3 DNA: TGCGCCAGCAGCGGGGACAGATCTGAAAAACTGTTTTTT
CDR3 protein: CASSGDRSEKLFF

D gene: TRBD2
J gene: TRBJ2-1
V gene: TRBV7-9
clone size: NA
CDR3 DNA: TGTGCCAGCAGCCGGCGGCGTATAGCGGGGGACAATGAGCAGTTCTTC
CDR3 protein: CASSRRRIAGDNEQFF

D gene: NA
J gene: TRBJ2-1
V gene: TRBV28
clone size: NA
CDR3 DNA: TGTGCCAGCAGTAGAGTCAGAGACAATGAGCAGTTCTTC
CDR3 protein: CASSRVRDNEQFF

D gene: NA
J gene: TRBJ2-7
V gene: TRBV7-2
clone size: NA
CDR3 DNA: TGTGCCAGCAGCCCCGGGGGACGGGGCCCCTACGAGCAGTACTTC
CDR3 protein: CASSPGGRGPYEQYF

D gene: NA
J gene: TRBJ2-7
V gene: TRBV6-1
clone size: NA
CDR3 DNA: TGTGCCACGTGCGGGGACACTCAGGGGGAGCAGTACTTC
CDR3 protein: CATCGDTQGEQYF

D gene: NA
J gene: TRBJ1-5
V gene: TRBV6-6
clone size: NA
CDR3 DNA: TGTGCCAGCAGTGGGCGGGGCGTGGACAACGAGCAGCCCCAGCATTTT
CDR3 protein: CASSGRGVDNEQPQHF

D gene: NA
J gene: TRBJ1-5
V gene: TRBV10-2
clone size: NA
CDR3 DNA: TGCGCCAGCAGTGAGCCTAGGGATCAGCCCCAGCATTTT
CDR3 protein: CASSEPRDQPQHF

D gene: NA
J gene: TRBJ2-7
V gene: TRBV27
clone size: NA
CDR3 DNA: TGTGCCAGCAGTTCAGCTAGCGAATCCTACGAGCAGTACTTC
CDR3 protein: CASSSASESYEQYF

D gene: TRBD1
J gene: TRBJ2-6
V gene: TRBV12-5
clone size: NA
CDR3 DNA: TGTGCTAGTGGTTTGGACCCCGGGACAGGGGGCTTGGGATCTGGGGCCAACGTCCTGACTTTC
CDR3 protein: CASGLDPGTGGLGSGANVLTF

D gene: NA
J gene: TRBJ2-7
V gene: TRBV13
clone size: NA
CDR3 DNA: TGTGCCAGCAGCAACACATACGAGCAGTACTTC
CDR3 protein: CASSNTYEQYF

D gene: NA
J gene: TRBJ1-1
V gene: TRBV19
clone size: once
CDR3 DNA: TGTGCCGGACAGTACCTGGGGAGGAACACTGAAGCTTTCTTT
CDR3 protein: CAGQYLGRNTEAFF

D gene: TRBD2
J gene: TRBJ2-1
V gene: TRBV28
clone size: NA
CDR3 DNA: TGTGCCAGCAGTTCCGCCTGGGCTAGCGGGAGGGATAGCTCCTACAATGAGCAGTTCTTC
CDR3 protein: CASSSAWASGRDSSYNEQFF

D gene: NA
J gene: TRBJ1-5
V gene: TRBV28
clone size: NA
CDR3 DNA: TGTGCCAGCAGTCATAATCAGCCCCAGCATTTT
CDR3 protein: CASSHNQPQHF

D gene: NA
J gene: TRBJ1-1
V gene: TRBV27
clone size: NA
CDR3 DNA: TGTGCCAGCAGTTTATCGGAGAATGCCAGTGACACTGAAGCTTTCTTT
CDR3 protein: CASSLSENASDTEAFF

D gene: NA
J gene: TRBJ2-1
V gene: TRBV28
clone size: NA
CDR3 DNA: TGTGCCAGCAGTTTATTCAGCCTAGGGAAAAGGAGGTACAATGAGCAGTTCTTC
CDR3 protein: CASSLFSLGKRRYNEQFF

D gene: TRBD1
J gene: TRBJ2-3
V gene: TRBV19
clone size: once
CDR3 DNA: TGTGCCAGTAGTATACACAGGGGGCCAGATACGCAGTATTTT
CDR3 protein: CASSIHRGPDTQYF

D gene: NA
J gene: TRBJ2-3
V gene: TRBV30
clone size: NA
CDR3 DNA: TGTGCCTGGAGGGGGAGACCTGACAAGGAAGATACGCAGTATTTT
CDR3 protein: CAWRGRPDKEDTQYF

D gene: TRBD2
J gene: TRBJ2-3
V gene: TRBV10-2
clone size: NA
CDR3 DNA: TGCGCCAGCAACCTAGCGGGGGCTACAGATACGCAGTATTTT
CDR3 protein: CASNLAGATDTQYF

D gene: NA
J gene: TRBJ1-1
V gene: TRBV5-3
clone size: NA
CDR3 DNA: TGTGCCAGAAGTTTTGACCTTGAGAACACTGAAGCTTTCTTT
CDR3 protein: CARSFDLENTEAFF

D gene: NA
J gene: TRBJ2-7
V gene: TRBV7-9
clone size: NA
CDR3 DNA: TGTGCCAGCAGCTCACCGGTAGACTACGAGCAGTACTTC
CDR3 protein: CASSSPVDYEQYF

D gene: TRBD2
J gene: TRBJ2-3
V gene: TRBV27
clone size: NA
CDR3 DNA: TGTGCCAGCAGTACCTGGGAGGGTCAAGATACGCAGTATTTT
CDR3 protein: CASSTWEGQDTQYF

D gene: NA
J gene: TRBJ1-2
V gene: TRBV28
clone size: NA
CDR3 DNA: TGTGCCAGCAGCTCCTCGCCACTCTATGGCTACACCTTC
CDR3 protein: CASSSSPLYGYTF

D gene: NA
J gene: TRBJ2-3
V gene: TRBV7-2
clone size: NA
CDR3 DNA: TGTGCCAGCAGCTTGACCCTCCAACTGGGGATTTTT
CDR3 protein: CASSLTLQLGIF

D gene: TRBD1
J gene: TRBJ2-7
V gene: TRBV10-3
clone size: NA
CDR3 DNA: TGTGCCATCAGTGAGTCACCGGGACAGGCCCTACGGGGGTACTTC
CDR3 protein: CAISESPGQALRGYF

D gene: TRBD1
J gene: TRBJ2-7
V gene: TRBV19
clone size: NA
CDR3 DNA: TGTGCCAGTAGCACCGGGACAGGATCTTCCGAGCAGTACTTC
CDR3 protein: CASSTGTGSSEQYF

D gene: TRBD2
J gene: TRBJ2-7
V gene: TRBV5-4
clone size: NA
CDR3 DNA: TGTGCCAGCAGCTTGGAAGCGGGAGGGCCCCACGAGCAGTACTTC
CDR3 protein: CASSLEAGGPHEQYF